Sequencing of this T cell receptor beta chain was carried out in a study of siplizumab effects on memory and regulatory T cells (dated by TCRdb to between 2018 and 2021). Looking at the study overall: The effect of the anti-CD2 antibody siplizumab on alloreactive T-cell subsets was examined in allogeneic mixed lymphocyte reactions constructed from human PBMCs. The paper as a whole reports these results and caveats: Siplizumab significantly reduced the cumulative frequency of alloreactive sequences traceable to unstimulated CD4+ memory T cells. Among mappable alloreactive CD4+ clones, the Treg-derived fraction averaged 68.8% with siplizumab versus around 27% in control reactions. For roughly 80-95% of proliferating CD4+ or CD8+ clones, no naive or memory phenotype could be assigned. Whether proliferating Tregs from siplizumab cultures were suppressive was not functionally confirmed. Unstimulated naive T cells appeared more diverse than memory T cells, and naive cells seemed to contribute substantially to the alloresponse. Sequences below about 10^-5 frequency were poorly captured, so only a minor fraction of alloreactive clones could be mapped to unstimulated subsets.

Libraries were built with the immunoSEQ multiplex PCR assay. Approximately 100,000 TCR templates per sample were assayed on the deep sequencing platform. Genomic DNA extracted from sorted T cells was the material used for TCRbeta CDR3 sequencing. The authors' analysis ran thus. Clonal analysis of TCRbeta CDR3 data was done in the R programming language. Alloreactive CD4+ and CD8+ clones were defined by comparing unstimulated samples with post-reaction CFSE-low samples. Regulatory or non-regulatory origin of alloreactive CD4+ clones was assigned by matching sequences to the sorted unstimulated Treg and non-Treg repertoires. TCRdb took this table from immuneACCESS and kept in-frame rearrangements with V and J called. Such tables lack part of the clones; where checked against another copy, unresolved V genes explain under half of the gap, and the rest is unexplained. V and J calls and clone size are those listed in that table; D and trimming were worked out from the DNA. For this sample there are approximately 100,000 clones; around 90% appear just once. Of the sample, 0.73% falls within the top ten clones.

This clone was found once. Its recognized antigen is unknown. Base qualities were left out, and no much larger clone turns up one base away. Sorted unstimulated T cells, along with proliferating T cells recovered from mixed lymphocyte reactions, underwent TCRbeta CDR3 sequencing. Fresh whole blood from approximately 10 HLA-typed healthy donors was used to isolate PBMCs. To map where alloreactive clones came from, unstimulated CD4+ regulatory T cells were FACS-sorted. Looking up the germline V gene yields CDR1 SGHRS and CDR2 YFSETQ. Including cysteine and phenylalanine, the CDR3 has 15 amino acids. Only the CDR3 part of the read is kept: 45 bases, read in frame from the first base. Compared with germline, V lacks 0 bases and J lacks 6 bases; bases without a gene match: 5.

The receptor's source is a human donor in good health. The sample taken for sequencing was Tregs sorted from blood. The rearrangement joined TRBV5-1 to TRBJ2-7; the central 11 bases match TRBD2. The DNA sequence follows: TGCGCCAGCAGCTTGGGACTAGCGGGGAATCGCGAGCAGTACTTC. Its amino acids are CASSLGLAGNREQYF.